A selection of T cell receptor beta chains follows, all from one sample in a study of shared clonotypes between healthy human individuals. Produced via immunoSEQ multiplex PCR; TCRdb's table is partial and in-frame only. The sample consists of roughly 1,000,000 clones, 70% to 80% of them appearing once. The specimen was memory CD4+ T cells from PBMCs. These receptors all stem from a man aged 18 to 30 in good health. Some clones in this sample may be carry-over from other donors' samples. Each CDR3 is given with its conserved first and last residue. A D gene is named only where the DNA matches it firmly. For some rows the clone size is stated as once, few or many, or as a class when expanded; others skip it.

clone_size | d_call | j_call | v_call | cdr3_nt | cdr3_aa
NA | NA | TRBJ1-5 | TRBV5-4 | TGTGCCAGCAGCTTGGTCCAGCCCCAGCATTTT | CASSLVQPQHF
NA | NA | TRBJ2-1 | TRBV4-1 | TGCGCCAGCAGCCAAGATCGGTCCCCCGGTGAGCAGTTCTTC | CASSQDRSPGEQFF
NA | TRBD2 | TRBJ2-1 | TRBV5-1 | TGCGCCAGCAGCTCCTTAGCGGGAGGTGTAGATGAGCAGTTCTTC | CASSSLAGGVDEQFF
NA | NA | TRBJ2-7 | TRBV18 | TGTGCCAGCTCACAAAAGCAACAGGGAAACGAGCAGTACTTC | CASSQKQQGNEQYF
NA | TRBD1 | TRBJ2-3 | TRBV15 | TGTGCCACCAGCAGCCTCATTTCAGGGGGCCTCACAGATACGCAGTATTTT | CATSSLISGGLTDTQYF
NA | NA | TRBJ1-5 | TRBV6-1 | TGTGCCAGCAGTGAGGCAGGGGTGTTGTATAGCAATCAGCCCCAGCATTTT | CASSEAGVLYSNQPQHF
few | TRBD1 | TRBJ2-7 | TRBV27 | TGTGCCAGCAGGTTAGCAGGGGGCTACGAGCAGTACTTC | CASRLAGGYEQYF
NA | TRBD1 | TRBJ1-5 | TRBV28 | TGTGCCAGCAGTAATCCGACCGGGACAGGACCCCAGCCCCAGCATTTT | CASSNPTGTGPQPQHF
NA | TRBD2 | TRBJ2-1 | TRBV27 | TGTGCCAGCAGATTAGGGCTAGCGGGCGGCAATGAGCAGTTCTTC | CASRLGLAGGNEQFF
few | TRBD1 | TRBJ2-7 | TRBV5-1 | TGCGCCAGCAGCCCCCGGGGGAGGACAGGGGCTTACGAGCAGTACTTC | CASSPRGRTGAYEQYF
NA | TRBD1 | TRBJ2-7 | TRBV28 | TGTGCCAGCAGTGTGGACAGGGGACCCTACGAGCAGTACTTC | CASSVDRGPYEQYF
NA | TRBD1 | TRBJ2-7 | TRBV9 | TGTGCCAGCAGCGTAGGGGGACCCGGGACAGGGCACTACGAGCAGTACTTC | CASSVGGPGTGHYEQYF
NA | TRBD2 | TRBJ2-2 | TRBV5-6 | TGTGCCAGCAGCACCTTGCGGGAGTGGAGGAACACCGGGGAGCTGTTTTTT | CASSTLREWRNTGELFF